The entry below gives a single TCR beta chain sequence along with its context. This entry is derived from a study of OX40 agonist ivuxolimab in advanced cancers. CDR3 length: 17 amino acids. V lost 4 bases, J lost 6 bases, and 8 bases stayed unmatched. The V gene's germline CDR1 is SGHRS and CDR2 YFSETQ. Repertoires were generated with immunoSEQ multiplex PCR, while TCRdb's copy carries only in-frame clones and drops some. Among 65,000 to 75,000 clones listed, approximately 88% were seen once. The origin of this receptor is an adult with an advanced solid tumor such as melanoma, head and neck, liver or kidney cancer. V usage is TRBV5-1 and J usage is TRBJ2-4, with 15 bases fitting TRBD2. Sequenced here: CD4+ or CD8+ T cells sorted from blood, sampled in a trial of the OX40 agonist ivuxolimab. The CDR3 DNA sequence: TGCGCCAGCAGCCCGGGACTAGCGGGAGGCTTGGGAAACATTCAGTACTTC. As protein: CASSPGLAGGLGNIQYF.